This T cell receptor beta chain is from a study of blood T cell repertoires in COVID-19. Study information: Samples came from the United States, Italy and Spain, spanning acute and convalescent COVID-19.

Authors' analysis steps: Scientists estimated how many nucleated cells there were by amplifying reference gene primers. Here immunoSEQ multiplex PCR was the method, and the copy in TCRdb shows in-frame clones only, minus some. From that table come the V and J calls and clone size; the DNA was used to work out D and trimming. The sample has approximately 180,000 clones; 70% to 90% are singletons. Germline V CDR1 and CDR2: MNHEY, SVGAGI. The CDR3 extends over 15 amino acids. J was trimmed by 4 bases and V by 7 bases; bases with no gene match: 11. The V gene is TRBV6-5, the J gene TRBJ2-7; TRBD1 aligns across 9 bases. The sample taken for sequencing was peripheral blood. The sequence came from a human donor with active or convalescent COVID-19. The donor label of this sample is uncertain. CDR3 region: CASTSTGGANYEQYF. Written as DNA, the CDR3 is TGTGCCAGCACGAGTACAGGGGGCGCAAATTACGAGCAGTACTTC.